The clone carrying this TCR beta chain appeared a single time. TCRdb's copy holds only in-frame clones and misses some; the assay was immunoSEQ multiplex PCR. The repertoire includes some 130,000 clones, 75% to 90% of them detected once, and about 9% sits in the top ten. These data come from a study of control samples from healthy donors and cancer patients. The CDR3 is made up of 13 amino acids. Germline CDR1 reads SQVTM; CDR2 reads ANQGSEA. Trimming left V 5 bases short and J 7 bases short, with 12 bases between. The sequenced sample was blood. The chain uses TRBV29-1 and TRBJ1-6; D may be TRBD1 (5 bases). The source of this sequence is a woman aged 25-40 years in good health. CDR3 amino acids: CSVSSDNNSPLHF. In DNA, the CDR3 is TGCAGCGTTAGTTCGGACAACAATTCACCCCTCCACTTT.